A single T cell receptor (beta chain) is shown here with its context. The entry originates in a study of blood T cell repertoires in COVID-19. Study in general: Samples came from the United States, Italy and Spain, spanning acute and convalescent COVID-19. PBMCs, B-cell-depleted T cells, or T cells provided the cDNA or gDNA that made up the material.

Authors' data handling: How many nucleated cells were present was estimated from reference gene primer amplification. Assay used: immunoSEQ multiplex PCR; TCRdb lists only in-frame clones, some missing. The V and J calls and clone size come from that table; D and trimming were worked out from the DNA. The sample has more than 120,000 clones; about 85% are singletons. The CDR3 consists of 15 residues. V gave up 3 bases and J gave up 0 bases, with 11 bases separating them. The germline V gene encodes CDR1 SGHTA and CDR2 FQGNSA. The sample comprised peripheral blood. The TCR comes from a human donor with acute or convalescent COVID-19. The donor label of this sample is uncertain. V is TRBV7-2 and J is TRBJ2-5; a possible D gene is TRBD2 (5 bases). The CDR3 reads CASSFLVDYQETQYF. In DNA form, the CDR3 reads TGTGCCAGCAGCTTTTTGGTGGACTACCAAGAGACCCAGTACTTC. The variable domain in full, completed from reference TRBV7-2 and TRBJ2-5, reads GAGVSQSPSNKVTEKGKDVELRCDPISGHTALYWYRQSLGQGLEFLIYFQGNSAPDKSGLPSDRFSAERTGGSVSTLTIQRTQQEDSAVYLCASSFLVDYQETQYFGPGTRLLVL.